A single sample is the source of the 21 T cell receptor beta chains below, sequenced in a study of vaccination and CD4 T cells after COVID-19 (dated by TCRdb to the early 2020s). Their antigen targets remain unknown. According to the study, the label for this sample's treatment or condition signals: roughly 10-day PBMC culture with coronavirus spike peptide pools or control peptides (ViraFEST assay). CD4+ T cells from unexposed donors were collected before the COVID-19 pandemic (2011-2018). Library preparation employed PCR. This sample was sequenced with an Illumina iSeq 100. At the Johns Hopkins FTIC core, DNA from the cultured CD4+ T cells underwent TCR sequencing with the Oncomine TCR Beta short-read assay. The QIAamp micro DNA kit was used to extract genomic DNA from the cultured CD4+ T cells. The raw public data were reprocessed by TCRdb itself: fastp quality trimming at Q25, MiXCR clonotype calling, in-frame beta chains only. Rows are unified per CDR3 protein, each entry keeping the most common DNA and genes. This sample has fewer than 10,000 distinct CDR3 sequences in its table, and 33% of those were observed once. About 22% of the sample belongs to the ten largest clones.

The sequenced sample consisted of CD4+ T cells from blood, cultured in vitro. These receptors all stem from a human donor in good health.

In its sample, this clonotype was seen a few times. The chain carries TRBV19 and TRBJ1-2; possibly TRBD1 for D (5 bases). Per the germline V gene, CDR1 is LNHDA and CDR2 is SQIVND (reference sequence). Trimming cost V 7 bases and J 8 bases, with 23 bases left between them. The CDR3 covers 15 residues. The CDR3 loop is CASILGHSQGRGYTF. CDR3 coding DNA: TGTGCCAGTATCCTTGGACACTCCCAGGGTCGGGGCTACACCTTC.

V and J are TRBV5-6 and TRBJ1-1, with D hard to call. Deletions cut 2 bases from V and 1 base from J, with 12 bases between. Germline CDR1 reads SGHDT; CDR2 reads YYEEEE. The CDR3 contains 15 residues. CDR3 protein: CASSFRNLGNTEAFF. The CDR3, as DNA: TGTGCCAGCAGCTTCAGAAACCTGGGGAACACTGAAGCTTTCTTT.

V and J are TRBV7-9 and TRBJ2-5; 11 nucleotides match TRBD2. CDR1 and CDR2 (germline): SEHNR, FQNEAQ (reference sequence). Trimming cost V 6 bases and J 4 bases; bases outside gene matches: 4. This CDR3 region has 14 residues. CDR3 amino acids: CASRPGLAGETQYF. CDR3 sequence (DNA): TGTGCCAGCAGACCCGGACTAGCGGGAGAGACCCAGTACTTC.

Written as DNA, the CDR3 is TGTGCCATCAGTGATGACAGGGGGCAGACCTACGAGCAGTACTTC. This gives the protein CAISDDRGQTYEQYF. The chain links TRBV10-3 to TRBJ2-7; the match to TRBD1 covers 10 bases. The CDR3 sequence is 15 residues long. Trimming at V came to 3 bases and at J to 2 bases, leaving 4 bases not matched to a gene. Germline V lookup: CDR1 ENHRY, CDR2 SYGVKD.

V is TRBV28 and J is TRBJ2-5, with D tentatively TRBD1 (6 bases). CDR1 is MDHEN, CDR2 SYDVKM, per germline. The CDR3 is made up of 14 amino acids. V was trimmed by 6 bases and J by 2 bases, leaving 13 bases between them. DNA for the CDR3: TGTGCCAGCAGGCCGACAGGTTTACAAGAGACCCAGTACTTC. This encodes CASRPTGLQETQYF.

V and J are TRBV11-3 and TRBJ2-7; D is possibly TRBD1 (6 bases). CDR1 is SGHNT, CDR2 YENEEA, per germline. The CDR3 contains 14 residues. Trimming removed 5 bases at V and 5 bases at J, with 16 bases between. CDR3 in amino acids: CASSRRGQSDEQYF. The CDR3 region has the DNA TGTGCCAGCAGCCGCCGGGGACAATCGGACGAGCAGTACTTC.

The chain couples TRBV27 to TRBJ2-1; D is tentatively TRBD1 or TRBD2 (5 bases each). Trimming pared 7 bases from V and 7 bases from J, leaving 17 bases between. The length of the CDR3 is 14 residues. Germline V lookup: CDR1 MNHEY, CDR2 SMNVEV (reference sequence). This chain's CDR3 is CASTRPGAVNEQFF. The CDR3 coding sequence is TGTGCCAGCACCCGACCCGGGGCGGTTAATGAGCAGTTCTTC.

The rearrangement joins TRBV7-3 to TRBJ2-1, with D unresolved. CDR3 length equals 13 residues. Trimming left V 8 bases short and J 3 bases short, with 11 bases between. CDR1 is SGHTA, CDR2 FQGTGA, per germline. DNA for the CDR3: TGTGCCAGCGGGAACGGTGTCTACAATGAGCAGTTCTTC. Translation gives CASGNGVYNEQFF.

This clonotype was picked up a small number of times. The V and J genes are TRBV20-1 and TRBJ2-7; 9 nucleotides align to TRBD2. Germline CDR1 reads DFQATT; CDR2 reads SNEGSKA (reference sequence). The CDR3 contains 14 residues. With V trimmed by 3 bases and J by 4 bases, 7 bases remained unmatched. The CDR3 DNA is TGCAGTGCTAGTATGGTAGCGGGAGCATACGAGCAGTACTTC. Protein sequence: CSASMVAGAYEQYF.

The CDR3 DNA reads as TGTGCCATTTCGGACAGGGCGAACACCGGGGAGCTGTTTTTT. This encodes CAISDRANTGELFF. The chain joins TRBV10-3 to TRBJ2-2; 8 bases are a match to TRBD1. Germline V gene sequence: CDR1 ENHRY, CDR2 SYGVKD. J gave up 0 bases and V 9 bases, and 3 bases lay outside the gene matches. This CDR3 has 14 residues.

In this sample, this clonotype turned up a few times. V gene TRBV6-1 combines with J gene TRBJ2-7, with D possibly being TRBD1 (5 bases). CDR3 length: 13 amino acids. The V end was cut by 8 bases, the J end by 6 bases, with 17 bases between. The germline gives CDR1 MNHNS, CDR2 SASEGT. The CDR3 DNA reads as TGTGCCAGCCTCCACCTGGGGCCCGCCGAGCAGTACTTC. It codes for CASLHLGPAEQYF.

By share, this clonotype ranks as medium-sized. The CDR3: CATSDFATQGPGETQYF. Here the CDR3 DNA reads TGTGCCACCAGTGATTTTGCTACACAGGGTCCGGGAGAGACCCAGTACTTC. This chain uses TRBV24-1 with TRBJ2-5, with D tentatively TRBD1 (6 bases). Trimming took 1 base from V and 4 from J, leaving 18 bases between them. CDR1 is KGHDR, CDR2 SFDVKD, per germline. The CDR3 length is 17 residues.

This clonotype was picked up a small number of times. CDR3 sequence: CASSPPGGFQPQHF. The CDR3, as DNA: TGTGCCAGTAGCCCCCCCGGAGGATTTCAGCCCCAGCATTTT. The chain links TRBV19 to TRBJ1-5; no firm D call. V lost 6 bases and J lost 6, with 15 bases in between. This CDR3 is built from 14 residues. The germline gives CDR1 LNHDA, CDR2 SQIVND (reference sequence).

V and J are TRBV20-1 and TRBJ1-5; D uncertain. V was cut by 3 bases and J by 5 bases, with 14 bases left in between. Germline loops: CDR1 DFQATT, CDR2 SNEGSKA (reference sequence). The CDR3 sequence is 14 residues long. DNA of the CDR3: TGCAGTGCTAGTTATGGGAGGATGGATCAGCCCCAGCATTTT. It specifies CSASYGRMDQPQHF.

This clonotype was counted a few times. This rearrangement joins TRBV7-9 to TRBJ1-2, with D unclear. The CDR3 runs 13 residues. Germline V gene sequence: CDR1 SEHNR, CDR2 FQNEAQ (reference sequence). V dropped 1 base and J dropped 1 base, with 4 bases sitting between them. The CDR3 region has the DNA TGTGCCAGCAGCTTAGACAGTAACTATGGCTACACCTTC. This gives the protein CASSLDSNYGYTF.

This sequence joins TRBV20-1 and TRBJ2-5; TRBD1 is a possible D gene (5 bases). Looked up from germline, CDR1 is DFQATT and CDR2 is SNEGSKA (reference sequence). Trimming took off 5 bases at V and 4 bases at J, with 14 bases between the two ends. CDR3 length: 13 amino acids. The CDR3 loop reads CSAWPGRGETQYF. The CDR3, as DNA: TGCAGTGCTTGGCCGGGTAGGGGAGAGACCCAGTACTTC.

The V and J genes are TRBV6-5 and TRBJ2-1, with D possibly matching TRBD2 (6 bases). CDR1 MNHEY and CDR2 SVGAGI come from the germline V gene. V was clipped by 0 bases and J by 4 bases, with 19 bases between them. The CDR3 consists of 18 residues. CDR3 in amino acids: CASSYSGLWTGLYNEQFF. The CDR3 bases are TGTGCCAGCAGTTACTCTGGACTATGGACTGGGCTTTACAATGAGCAGTTCTTC.

The CDR3 region is CSVATGGEVYEQYF. The CDR3 DNA sequence: TGCAGCGTCGCAACAGGGGGCGAAGTCTACGAGCAGTACTTC. V usage is TRBV29-1 and J usage is TRBJ2-7; 9 positions agree with TRBD1. The V gene's germline CDR1 is SQVTM and CDR2 ANQGSEA. V was pared by 6 bases and J by 3 bases, with 9 bases of the junction left unmatched. This CDR3 region has 14 residues.

By sample fraction, this clonotype is medium-sized. The chain links TRBV15 to TRBJ1-2; 10 bases are shared with TRBD1. V was clipped by 1 base and J by 3 bases; unmatched bases: 8. This CDR3 comprises 17 residues. From germline, CDR1 is LNHNV and CDR2 YYDKDF (reference sequence). The CDR3 DNA sequence: TGTGCCACCAGCAGAGTATTGACAGGGGGCGCGGACTATGGCTACACCTTC. This translates into CATSRVLTGGADYGYTF.

The rearrangement uses TRBV20-1 and TRBJ1-6, with D perhaps TRBD1 (5 bases). The CDR3 sequence is 17 residues long. The germline V and J ends were trimmed by 6 bases and 14 bases, with 32 bases remaining between them. The germline V gene encodes CDR1 DFQATT and CDR2 SNEGSKA (reference sequence). CDR3 in DNA: TGCAGTGCGGCGAGGGAAAATAGGGGACTACTCGATCGGGCCCTCCACTTT. This codes for CSAARENRGLLDRALHF.

V and J are TRBV4-2 and TRBJ1-2, with a tentative D call TRBD1 (6 bases). The germline V gene encodes CDR1 LGHNA and CDR2 YNFKEQ. This CDR3 region has 16 residues. The V end was cut by 1 base, the J end by 2 bases, with 14 bases between. The CDR3 DNA follows: TGTGCCAGCAGCCAAGGAAGGGGGGGGAGAAACTATGGCTACACCTTC. Translation: CASSQGRGGRNYGYTF.